This T cell receptor beta chain was obtained from a study of cytomegalovirus exposure and HLA in healthy donors. CDR3 length: 19 residues. V was pared by 0 bases and J by 0 bases, with 15 bases between. CDR1 and CDR2 from the germline V gene are SGHTA and FQGTGA. Whole-study findings and limits: In an earlier analysis, productive rearrangement rates for most beta V segments clustered near 87% or 30%. Available immune exposure information was restricted to CMV serostatus only.

Note on this clone: Its antigen is unknown.

PCR used 60 Vbeta primers and 13 Jbeta primers. Assay used: immunoSEQ multiplex PCR; TCRdb lists only in-frame clones, some missing. The sample has 140,000 to 150,000 clones, around 77% seen once. The chain employs TRBV7-3 and TRBJ1-6; D gene ambiguous. Source material: PBMCs. The origin of this receptor is a woman aged 40 to 50 in good health and CMV-seropositive. CDR3 amino acids: CASSLTGSGGSSYNSPLHF. The CDR3 nucleotides read TGTGCCAGCAGCTTAACGGGTAGTGGCGGCAGCTCCTATAATTCACCCCTCCACTTT. Full variable domain (remainder filled in from reference TRBV7-3 and TRBJ1-6): GAGVSQTPSNKVTEKGKYVELRCDPISGHTALYWYRQSLGQGPEFLIYFQGTGAADDSGLPNDRFFAVRPEGSVSTLKIQRTERGDSAVYLCASSLTGSGGSSYNSPLHFGNGTRLTVT.